These 11 T cell receptor beta chains were sequenced from one sample in a study of T cell responses to AZD1222 COVID-19 vaccine. Libraries were prepared by immunoSEQ multiplex PCR; TCRdb keeps only in-frame clonotypes and omits some of them. The sample contains around 72,000 clones, around 90% of which appear only once. This specimen consisted of peripheral blood, obtained on day 0 of AZD1222 vaccination. These receptors came from an adult in good health.

The gene calls are TRBV30 and TRBJ2-1; the match to TRBD2 covers 9 bases. This CDR3 is 15 amino acids long. CDR1 and CDR2 from the germline V gene are GTSNPN and SVGIG (reference sequence). Germline trimming cut 5 bases from V and 0 bases from J; bases unmatched to any gene: 5. The CDR3 sequence is CAWSSGVSSYNEQFF. The DNA of the CDR3 is TGTGCCTGGTCTAGCGGGGTGAGCTCCTACAATGAGCAGTTCTTC.

The V and J genes are TRBV5-4 and TRBJ2-1; TRBD1 matches at 9 bases. The CDR3 runs 16 residues. From germline, CDR1 is SGHNT and CDR2 YYREEE (reference sequence). The V and J ends lost 1 base and 6 bases, in that order; junction bases with no gene match: 8. This CDR3 is CASSLNRDRVFNEQFF. In DNA, the CDR3 is TGTGCCAGCAGCTTGAACCGGGACAGGGTTTTCAATGAGCAGTTCTTC.

This chain joins TRBV29-1 and TRBJ2-7; tentatively, D is TRBD2 (5 bases). CDR1 and CDR2 (germline): SQVTM, ANQGSEA. The CDR3 extends over 13 amino acids. V lost 4 bases, J lost 3 bases, and 13 bases lay in between. CDR3 nucleotides: TGCAGCGTTGTTAGAGGGAATGACTACGAGCAGTACTTC. Encoded protein: CSVVRGNDYEQYF.

The chain has TRBV3-1 (or the pseudogene TRBV3-2) and TRBJ1-1, with D possibly TRBD1 on 6 matching bases. The germline V and J ends were trimmed by 1 base and 10 bases, with 13 bases remaining between them. This CDR3 has 13 residues. The V gene's germline CDR1 is LGHDT and CDR2 YNNKEL (reference sequence). DNA for the CDR3: TGTGCCAGCAGCCAAGTGGGGGCCAGTTCAGCTTTCTTT. Translation: CASSQVGASSAFF.

The CDR3 coding sequence is TGTGCCAGCAGCACTAACGGGGGTCGGGAGCTGTTTTTT. Amino acids: CASSTNGGRELFF. The genes are TRBV3-1 (or the pseudogene TRBV3-2) and TRBJ2-2; tentatively, D is TRBD2 (6 bases). The germline CDR1 and CDR2 sequences are LGHDT and YNNKEL (reference sequence). The CDR3 extends over 13 amino acids. Trimming pared 5 bases from V and 9 bases from J, leaving 13 bases between.

This clone was detected once. The chain carries TRBV2 and TRBJ1-4; D gene ambiguous. V gave up 4 bases and J gave up 7 bases, with 7 bases separating them. The germline CDR1 and CDR2 sequences are SNHLY and FYNNEI. CDR3 length: 12 amino acids. The CDR3 here is CASSVWTEKLFF. DNA of the CDR3: TGTGCCAGCAGTGTCTGGACTGAAAAACTGTTTTTT.

The chain has TRBV19 and TRBJ2-2, with 11 nucleotides matching TRBD1. The V gene end was trimmed by 5 bases and the J gene end by 7 bases; junction bases not matched to a gene: 15. This CDR3 is built from 18 residues. Germline V gives CDR1 LNHDA, CDR2 SQIVND (reference sequence). The CDR3 sequence is CASSPRTGGAFKIGELFF. The DNA of the CDR3 is TGTGCCAGTAGTCCTCGGACAGGGGGCGCCTTTAAGATCGGGGAGCTGTTTTTT.

CDR3 DNA sequence: TGTGCCAGCAGCCCCGGGGCAGGGTGGTTGAGCACTGAAGCTTTCTTT. Translating it yields CASSPGAGWLSTEAFF. The chain uses TRBV7-2 and TRBJ1-1; D is possibly TRBD1 (5 bases). Trimming pared 5 bases from V and 4 bases from J, leaving 20 bases between. CDR1 and CDR2 (germline): SGHTA, FQGNSA. The CDR3 totals 16 residues.

This clone was found once. The chain links TRBV11-2 to TRBJ2-3; 9 bases fit TRBD1. This CDR3 spans 16 amino acids. Germline-derived CDR1 and CDR2 are SGHAT and FQNNGV. V gave up 3 bases and J gave up 3 bases; unmatched junction bases: 7. The CDR3 here is CASSFRFGQGTDTQYF. The CDR3 DNA reads as TGTGCCAGCAGCTTTAGGTTTGGACAGGGGACAGATACGCAGTATTTT.

The genes are TRBV30 and TRBJ1-5, with unresolved D. Germline V gene data show CDR1 as GTSNPN and CDR2 as SVGIG (reference sequence). CDR3 length: 15 amino acids. V dropped 2 bases and J dropped 7 bases, with 18 bases sitting between them. Written as DNA, the CDR3 is TGTGCCTGGAGTAGAGGGCTATCCTCGGGCCAGCCCCAGCATTTT. Amino acid sequence: CAWSRGLSSGQPQHF.

This clone is medium-sized within its sample. The genes are TRBV15 and TRBJ2-1, with unresolved D. Trimming took off 5 bases at V and 7 bases at J, with 3 bases between the two ends. The CDR3 runs to 10 residues. Per the germline V gene, CDR1 is LNHNV and CDR2 is YYDKDF (reference sequence). CDR3 bases: TGTGCCACCAGCGGGAATGAGCAGTTCTTC. Its translation is CATSGNEQFF.